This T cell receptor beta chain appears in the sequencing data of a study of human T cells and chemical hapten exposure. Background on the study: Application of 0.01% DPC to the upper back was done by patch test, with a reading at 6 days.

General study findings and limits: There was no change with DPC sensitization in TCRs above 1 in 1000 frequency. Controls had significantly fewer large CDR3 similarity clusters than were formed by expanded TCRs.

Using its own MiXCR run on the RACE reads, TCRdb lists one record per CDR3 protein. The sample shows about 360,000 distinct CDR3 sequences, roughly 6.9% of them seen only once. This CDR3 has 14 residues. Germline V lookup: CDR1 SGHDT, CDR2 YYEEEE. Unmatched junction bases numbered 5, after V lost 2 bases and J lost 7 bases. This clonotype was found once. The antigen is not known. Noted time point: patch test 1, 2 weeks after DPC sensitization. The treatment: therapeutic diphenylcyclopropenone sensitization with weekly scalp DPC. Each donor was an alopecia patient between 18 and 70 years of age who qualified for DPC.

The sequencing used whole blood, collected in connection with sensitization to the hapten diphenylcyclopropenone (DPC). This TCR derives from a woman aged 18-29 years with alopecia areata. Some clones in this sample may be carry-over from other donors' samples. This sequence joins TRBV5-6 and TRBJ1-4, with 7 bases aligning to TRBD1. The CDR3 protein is CASSFYRGAEKLFF. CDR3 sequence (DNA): TGTGCCAGCAGCTTTTACAGGGGCGCTGAAAAACTGTTTTTT.